The 17 T cell receptor beta chains in this list originate from one sample, sequenced in a study of cytomegalovirus exposure and HLA in healthy donors. Use of 60 Vbeta and 13 Jbeta primers characterized the PCR. This table comes from immunoSEQ multiplex PCR, and its TCRdb copy is limited to in-frame clones, with some not included. The sample has some 160,000 clones. The sequenced sample was PBMCs. These receptors all come from a man under 40 in good health and CMV-seronegative.

The chain is built from TRBV7-5 and TRBJ2-1; TRBD2, as called in the table, went unchecked against the DNA. TRBV7-5 represents a pseudogene. The CDR3 length is 17 residues. CDR3 sequence: CVRSLGLAGEVYNEQFF. The CDR3 DNA reads as TGTGTCAGAAGCTTAGGACTAGCGGGAGAGGTCTACAATGAGCAGTTCTTC.

The chain joins TRBV6-5 to TRBJ2-5; 7 nucleotides match TRBD2. The closer fit of TRBJ2-7 to the DNA end suggests the J call may be wrong. CDR3 length equals 14 residues. CDR1 is MNHEY, CDR2 SVGAGI, per germline. Here the CDR3 DNA reads TGTGCCAGCAGTTATGGGAGGGATTCCTACGAGCAGTACTTC. It encodes CASSYGRDSYEQYF.

The chain employs TRBV10-1 and TRBJ2-5; D is unresolved. Trimming took off 4 bases at V and 4 bases at J, with 10 bases between the two ends. Germline assignment: CDR1 WNHNN and CDR2 SYGVQD (reference sequence). This CDR3 contains 13 residues. CDR3 in amino acids: CASSAGGPETQYF. CDR3 nucleotide sequence: TGCGCCAGCAGTGCTGGTGGCCCAGAGACCCAGTACTTC.

This chain joins TRBV5-6 and TRBJ1-5; possibly TRBD1 for D (5 bases). Germline V gene data show CDR1 as SGHDT and CDR2 as YYEEEE. With 2 bases removed from V and 1 base from J, the gap between germline ends came to 13 bases. CDR3 length equals 16 residues. The DNA for the CDR3 is TGTGCCAGCAGCTTCTCACCTAAGGGGAGCAATCAGCCCCAGCATTTT. This translates into CASSFSPKGSNQPQHF.

The V call is TRBV28, the J call TRBJ2-7; perhaps TRBD1 as D (6 bases). The CDR3 has 14 amino acids. The ends were cut back, 6 bases at V and 0 bases at J, with 12 bases in the middle. Germline V lookup: CDR1 MDHEN, CDR2 SYDVKM. CDR3 sequence: CASRTTGVSYEQYF. The CDR3 bases are TGTGCCAGCAGGACGACAGGTGTCTCCTACGAGCAGTACTTC. Full variable domain (rest looked up from reference TRBV28 and TRBJ2-7): DVKVTQSSRYLVKRTGEKVFLECVQDMDHENMFWYRQDPGLGLRLIYFSYDVKMKEKGDIPEGYSVSREKKERFSLILESASTNQTSMYLCASRTTGVSYEQYFGPGTRLTVT.

V usage is TRBV4-2 and J usage is TRBJ2-2, with D perhaps matching TRBD2 (6 bases). The length of the CDR3 is 16 residues. Trimming shortened V by 4 bases and J by 0 bases, and 12 bases separated the two germline ends. Germline V gives CDR1 LGHNA, CDR2 YNFKEQ. CDR3 DNA sequence: TGTGCCAGCAGCCCCGAGGGAGGAGCGAACACCGGGGAGCTGTTTTTT. Translated: CASSPEGGANTGELFF.

The chain links TRBV27 to TRBJ2-7; a possible D gene is TRBD1 (6 bases). CDR1 MNHEY and CDR2 SMNVEV come from the germline V gene (reference sequence). V shed 3 bases and J shed 0 bases, with 9 bases lying between them. The CDR3 contains 14 residues. CDR3 coding DNA: TGTGCCAGCAGTTTCGACAGGCTCTCCTACGAGCAGTACTTC. It yields the protein CASSFDRLSYEQYF.

V usage is TRBV11-2 and J usage is TRBJ2-7; TRBD1 is a possible D gene (6 bases). Germline V gene sequence: CDR1 SGHAT, CDR2 FQNNGV. The CDR3 has 14 amino acids. V was pared by 6 bases and J by 0 bases, with 12 bases between. The CDR3 loop reads CASSRQQGSYEQYF. The CDR3 region has the DNA TGTGCCAGCAGTCGCCAACAGGGCTCCTACGAGCAGTACTTC.

This chain links TRBV7-9 with TRBJ2-5; 8 nucleotides line up with TRBD2. The CDR3 loop spans 15 amino acids. V shed 5 bases, J shed 4 bases, and the junction held 9 bases outside the gene matches. Per germline, CDR1 SEHNR and CDR2 FQNEAQ (reference sequence). CDR3 coding DNA: TGTGCCAGCAGCCCCCGGGGGGGGCGGATAGAGACCCAGTACTTC. It specifies CASSPRGGRIETQYF.

The gene calls are TRBV5-1 and TRBJ2-1, with a weak D call TRBD2 (6 bases). Germline-derived CDR1 and CDR2 are SGHRS and YFSETQ. The V end lost 4 bases, the J end lost 2 bases, and 13 bases lay between the germline ends. The CDR3 has 15 residues. The CDR3 DNA reads TGCGCCAGCAGCGTCGAGTTAGCGGCCTACAATGAGCAGTTCTTC. This codes for CASSVELAAYNEQFF.

This chain connects TRBV28 to TRBJ2-3, with 8 bases fitting TRBD2. V gave up 4 bases and J gave up 3 bases; unmatched junction bases: 15. The CDR3 sequence is 18 residues long. CDR1 and CDR2 (germline): MDHEN, SYDVKM. CDR3 DNA: TGTGCCAGCAGTTCCCCAGAGCAAGCGGGAGTCGTGACAGATACGCAGTATTTT. It encodes CASSSPEQAGVVTDTQYF. The full variable domain, completed using reference TRBV28 and TRBJ2-3, is DVKVTQSSRYLVKRTGEKVFLECVQDMDHENMFWYRQDPGLGLRLIYFSYDVKMKEKGDIPEGYSVSREKKERFSLILESASTNQTSMYLCASSSPEQAGVVTDTQYFGPGTRLTVL.

The CDR3 coding sequence is TGTGCCAGCAGTGGCTACAGGGGGAACACTGAAGCTTTCTTT. Encoded protein: CASSGYRGNTEAFF. This rearrangement joins TRBV6-1 to TRBJ1-1; 7 nucleotides match TRBD1. The V segment lost 4 bases and the J segment 1 base; nucleotides outside the gene matches: 3. The germline V gene encodes CDR1 MNHNS and CDR2 SASEGT. This CDR3 is 14 amino acids long.

As DNA, the CDR3 is TGTGCCAGCAGCTTGCGTCCGGGACAGGGGGCCGATGAGCAGTTCTTC. Translating gives CASSLRPGQGADEQFF. The V and J genes are TRBV5-6 and TRBJ2-1; 12 bases line up with TRBD1. V trimming: 1 base; J trimming: 8 bases; junction bases outside the gene matches: 7. Looked up from germline, CDR1 is SGHDT and CDR2 is YYEEEE. CDR3 length equals 16 residues.

V and J are TRBV2 and TRBJ1-2; 9 positions match TRBD1. CDR1 and CDR2 (germline): SNHLY, FYNNEI. This CDR3 region has 14 residues. The V segment lost 4 bases and the J segment 4 bases; nucleotides outside the gene matches: 4. The CDR3 here is CASSADRGSYGYTF. In DNA form, the CDR3 reads TGTGCCAGCAGTGCGGACAGGGGAAGCTATGGCTACACCTTC.

The chain couples TRBV19 to TRBJ2-7; D may be TRBD2 (6 bases). CDR1 is LNHDA and CDR2 is SQIVND in the germline V gene (reference sequence). V lost 1 base and J lost 3, with 7 bases in between. This CDR3 region has 13 residues. CDR3 loop: CASSIAGVYEQYF. DNA for the CDR3: TGTGCCAGTAGTATAGCGGGAGTCTACGAGCAGTACTTC.

This chain joins TRBV30 and TRBJ2-3; D ambiguous. This CDR3 is 12 amino acids long. V shed 2 bases and J shed 3 bases, with 6 bases lying between them. Looked up from germline, CDR1 is GTSNPN and CDR2 is SVGIG (reference sequence). DNA for the CDR3: TGTGCCTGGAGTTACGGGACAGATACGCAGTATTTT. It yields the protein CAWSYGTDTQYF.

V gene TRBV18 combines with J gene TRBJ1-3; tentative D call: TRBD1 (5 bases). Germline V lookup: CDR1 KGHSH, CDR2 LQKENI. Trimming removed 6 bases at V and 0 bases at J, with 9 bases between. The CDR3 sequence is 14 residues long. The CDR3 DNA sequence: TGTGCCAGCTCTCCGACAGACTCTGGAAACACCATATATTTT. Protein: CASSPTDSGNTIYF.